This T cell receptor beta chain was documented in a study of CD8 T cells in ankylosing spondylitis. Broader study findings: Seemingly distinctive of ankylosing spondylitis blood was a TCR beta motif formed by eight highly homologous variants. Matched ankylosing spondylitis synovial fluid reportedly contained a significantly enriched population of disease-linked clones. Within peripheral blood, clones linked to disease were CD8+ and relatively rare.

Germline V gene data show CDR1 as LGHNA and CDR2 as YSLEER. The CDR3 has 11 amino acids. The table lists this clonotype with a few counts. Its antigen is not identified. Mismatch with germline at one junction end may stem from a read error. One entry per CDR3 protein, called by TCRdb with MiXCR from the 5' RACE reads. Of some 800,000 distinct CDR3 sequences in the sample, 12% are singletons; the top ten hold about 0.5%. The sample taken for sequencing was blood, either unsorted or a sorted T cell fraction (not recorded which). This sequence was found in a male donor with ankylosing spondylitis. The chain recombines TRBV4-3 with TRBJ1-2; D is undetermined. The CDR3 loop is CASSQSRVIAF. The CDR3 DNA follows: TGCGCCAGCAGCCAATCTAGGGTAATCGCCTTC.